Listed below are T cell receptor beta chains from one sample, sequenced in a study of T cell changes during pregnancy in multiple sclerosis. The method was immunoSEQ multiplex PCR; TCRdb's version includes in-frame clones alone and lacks a portion of them. The table has roughly 85,000 clones, approximately 90% seen once. The sample was peripheral blood, taken in the first trimester of pregnancy. The receptor set was obtained from a female donor with multiple sclerosis, enrolled in a pregnancy study. Each CDR3 is given with its conserved first and last residue. A D gene is named only where the DNA matches it firmly. Size is omitted from some rows. Given values are once, few, many or a class for expanded clones.

CDR3	DNA	V	J	D	size
CASSFGNSPLHF	TGTGCCAGCAGTTTTGGCAATTCACCCCTCCACTTT	TRBV28	TRBJ1-6	.	.
CASSYWDRDEQYF	TGTGCCAGCAGTTACTGGGACAGGGACGAGCAGTACTTC	TRBV6-6	TRBJ2-7	TRBD1	.
CASSPRQGEYEQYF	TGCGCCAGCAGCCCGCGACAGGGAGAGTACGAGCAGTACTTC	TRBV5-1	TRBJ2-7	TRBD1	.
CASSQDIYQPQHF	TGCGCCAGCAGCCAAGATATCTATCAGCCCCAGCATTTT	TRBV4-1	TRBJ1-5	.	.
CASSMAHSYNEQFF	TGTGCCAGTAGTATGGCTCACTCCTACAATGAGCAGTTCTTC	TRBV19	TRBJ2-1	.	.
CAWSGSDRASYEQYF	TGTGCCTGGAGCGGGTCAGACAGGGCTTCCTACGAGCAGTACTTC	TRBV30	TRBJ2-7	TRBD1	.
CASSQVGEKLFF	TGTGCCAGCAGCCAAGTCGGGGAAAAACTGTTTTTT	TRBV14	TRBJ1-4	.	.
CASSRDIGQETQYF	TGCGCCAGCAGCCGGGACATCGGGCAAGAGACCCAGTACTTC	TRBV5-1	TRBJ2-5	.	.
CSVSVQGDEQYF	TGCAGCGTTAGTGTACAGGGGGACGAGCAGTACTTC	TRBV29-1	TRBJ2-7	TRBD1	.
CASRQTGGACTF	TGTGCCAGCAGACAGACAGGGGGCGCTTGCACCTTC	TRBV6-6	TRBJ1-2	TRBD1	.
CASSGNPGQGATGEQFF	TGCGCCAGCAGCGGGAACCCGGGACAGGGGGCGACGGGGGAGCAGTTCTTC	TRBV5-1	TRBJ2-1	TRBD1	.
CSGDTQETQYF	TGCAGTGGGGACACGCAAGAGACCCAGTACTTC	TRBV20-1	TRBJ2-5	.	.
CASSYGYEQYF	TGTGCCAGCAGCTACGGTTACGAGCAGTACTTC	TRBV5-5	TRBJ2-7	.	.
CASSLEPSGTDTQYF	TGCGCCAGCAGCTTGGAGCCCTCCGGCACAGATACGCAGTATTTT	TRBV5-1	TRBJ2-3	.	.
CASSFETSGIFSGNTIYF	TGTGCCAGCAGCTTTGAAACTTCCGGGATTTTCTCTGGAAACACCATATATTTT	TRBV7-2	TRBJ1-3	.	.
CASSPGGGNQPQHF	TGTGCCAGCAGCCCGGGGGGCGGCAATCAGCCCCAGCATTTT	TRBV6-1	TRBJ1-5	.	few
CSVQGDGSYEQYF	TGCAGCGTTCAGGGGGACGGGTCCTACGAGCAGTACTTC	TRBV29-1	TRBJ2-7	TRBD1	.
CASSESSGGQDTQYF	TGTGCCAGCAGTGAAAGTTCGGGGGGGCAAGATACGCAGTATTTT	TRBV6-1	TRBJ2-3	TRBD2	.
CSVEDFGTGELFF	TGCAGCGTTGAAGATTTCGGCACCGGGGAGCTGTTTTTT	TRBV29-1	TRBJ2-2	.	.
CASSRLAGGYNEQFF	TGTGCCAGCAGTAGACTAGCGGGAGGGTACAATGAGCAGTTCTTC	TRBV2	TRBJ2-1	TRBD2	few
CASSVGGTLNEQFF	TGTGCCAGCAGCGTAGGTGGGACTTTAAATGAGCAGTTCTTC	TRBV9	TRBJ2-1	.	.
CASSRPTGEAQYF	TGTGCCAGCAGCCGACCGACAGGGGAAGCGCAGTATTTT	TRBV7-9	TRBJ2-3	TRBD1	.
CAWNHGSGGQENTEAFF	TGTGCCTGGAATCATGGATCGGGGGGACAGGAGAACACTGAAGCTTTCTTT	TRBV30	TRBJ1-1	TRBD1	.
CASGTGNQPQHF	TGTGCCAGCGGGACAGGGAATCAGCCCCAGCATTTT	TRBV7-8	TRBJ1-5	TRBD1	few
CASSPQGDTGELFF	TGTGCCAGCAGCCCCCAAGGGGACACCGGGGAGCTGTTTTTT	TRBV7-2	TRBJ2-2	.	.
CASSPQPTGPYNYGYTF	TGTGCCAGCAGCCCCCAACCGACAGGGCCTTATAACTATGGCTACACCTTC	TRBV9	TRBJ1-2	TRBD1	.
CSAYQEHEQYF	TGCAGTGCCTACCAGGAACACGAGCAGTACTTC	TRBV20-1	TRBJ2-7	.	once
CASSFSAGAYNEQFF	TGTGCCAGCAGTTTCTCAGCGGGGGCCTACAATGAGCAGTTCTTC	TRBV27	TRBJ2-1	TRBD2	.
CASSQDPGGDTEAFF	TGCGCCAGCAGCCAAGATCCAGGGGGCGACACTGAAGCTTTCTTT	TRBV4-3	TRBJ1-1	TRBD1	.
CASSMDLSSGNTIYF	TGTGCCAGCTCCATGGACTTAAGCTCTGGAAACACCATATATTTT	TRBV18	TRBJ1-3	.	.
CASSIEWATEAFF	TGTGCCAGCAGCATAGAATGGGCCACTGAAGCTTTCTTT	TRBV5-6	TRBJ1-1	.	.
CASSVGGGTNNEQFF	TGTGCCAGCAGCGTCGGGGGGGGGACCAACAATGAGCAGTTCTTC	TRBV9	TRBJ2-1	TRBD2	.
CASSLWGGRGTTGELFF	TGTGCCAGCAGTTTATGGGGGGGTCGTGGGACCACCGGGGAGCTGTTTTTT	TRBV27	TRBJ2-2	TRBD2	.
CASSQSGLGVGELFF	TGTGCCAGCAGCCAGAGCGGACTCGGCGTCGGGGAGCTGTTTTTT	TRBV5-4	TRBJ2-2	.	.
CASRPPWGENTGELFF	TGTGCCAGCAGGCCACCTTGGGGCGAGAACACCGGGGAGCTGTTTTTT	TRBV2	TRBJ2-2	.	.
CASSQGQGSYGYTF	TGTGCCAGTAGTCAAGGACAGGGGTCCTATGGCTACACCTTC	TRBV19	TRBJ1-2	TRBD1	.
CASSLGRGEQFF	TGTGCCAGCAGCTTAGGGCGGGGTGAGCAGTTCTTC	TRBV7-9	TRBJ2-1	.	.
CASSQELDRVYEQYF	TGCGCCAGCAGCCAAGAATTAGACAGGGTCTACGAGCAGTACTTC	TRBV4-1	TRBJ2-7	TRBD1	.
CASSSDGRQETQYF	TGTGCCAGCAGCTCCGATGGGCGCCAAGAGACCCAGTACTTC	TRBV7-2	TRBJ2-5	.	once
CASSLEGLAGGTQYF	TGTGCCAGCAGCTTAGAAGGACTAGCGGGAGGTACGCAGTATTTT	TRBV7-6	TRBJ2-3	TRBD2	.
CASSLTGGNYGYTF	TGTGCCAGCAGCTTAACGGGGGGAAACTATGGCTACACCTTC	TRBV7-2	TRBJ1-2	.	.
CASSYRQAPNYGYTF	TGTGCCAGCAGTTATCGACAGGCGCCTAACTATGGCTACACCTTC	TRBV27	TRBJ1-2	.	.
CASKPGQNTDTQYF	TGCGCCAGCAAACCGGGACAGAACACAGATACGCAGTATTTT	TRBV5-1	TRBJ2-3	TRBD1	.
CASGLVRQGVINEQFF	TGTGCTAGTGGTTTGGTCAGACAGGGGGTGATAAATGAGCAGTTCTTC	TRBV12-5	TRBJ2-1	TRBD1	.
CASSELGTGVGNEQFF	TGTGCCAGCAGTGAACTAGGGACAGGGGTGGGTAATGAGCAGTTCTTC	TRBV2	TRBJ2-1	TRBD1	.